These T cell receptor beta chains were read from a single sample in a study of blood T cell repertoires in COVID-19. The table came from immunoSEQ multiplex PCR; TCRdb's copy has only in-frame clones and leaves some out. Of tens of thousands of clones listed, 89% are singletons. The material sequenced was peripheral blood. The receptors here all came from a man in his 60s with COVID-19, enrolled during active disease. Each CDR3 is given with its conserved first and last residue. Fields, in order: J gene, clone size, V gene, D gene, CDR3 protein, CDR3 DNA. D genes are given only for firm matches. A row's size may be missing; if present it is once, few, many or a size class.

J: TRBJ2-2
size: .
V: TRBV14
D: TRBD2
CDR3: CASSLHPGLAGVKTGELFF
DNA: TGTGCCAGCAGCCTTCACCCCGGACTAGCGGGAGTCAAGACCGGGGAGCTGTTTTTT

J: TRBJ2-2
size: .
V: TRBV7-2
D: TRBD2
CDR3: CASSLGGEGGELFF
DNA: TGTGCCAGCAGCCTCGGAGGGGAGGGCGGGGAGCTGTTTTTT

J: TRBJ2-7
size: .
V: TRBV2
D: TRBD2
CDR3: CASSPGTSNTYEQYF
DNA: TGTGCCAGCAGTCCCGGGACTAGCAACACCTACGAGCAGTACTTC

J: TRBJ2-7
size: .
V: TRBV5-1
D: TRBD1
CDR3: CASSEGTGGAYEQYF
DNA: TGCGCCAGCAGCGAAGGGACAGGGGGGGCCTACGAGCAGTACTTC

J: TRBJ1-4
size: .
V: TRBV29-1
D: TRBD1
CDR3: CSVANRGQGREKLFF
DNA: TGCAGCGTTGCGAACAGGGGGCAGGGTCGTGAAAAACTGTTTTTT

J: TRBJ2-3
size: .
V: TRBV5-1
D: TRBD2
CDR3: CASSTTVAGGGEGQYF
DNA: TGCGCCAGCAGCACCACTGTGGCGGGAGGAGGGGAGGGGCAGTATTTT

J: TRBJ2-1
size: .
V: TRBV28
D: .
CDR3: CASREEVEQFF
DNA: TGTGCCAGCAGGGAAGAGGTTGAGCAGTTCTTC

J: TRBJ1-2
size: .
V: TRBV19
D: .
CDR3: CASSMGRNYGYTF
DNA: TGTGCCAGTAGTATGGGCAGAAACTATGGCTACACCTTC

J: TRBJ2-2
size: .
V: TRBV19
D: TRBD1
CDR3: CASSMWGQVNTGELFF
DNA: TGTGCCAGTAGTATGTGGGGACAGGTGAACACCGGGGAGCTGTTTTTT

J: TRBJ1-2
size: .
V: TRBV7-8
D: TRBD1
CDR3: CASSLAPGGSWGYTF
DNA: TGTGCCAGCAGCTTAGCGCCAGGGGGATCGTGGGGCTACACCTTC

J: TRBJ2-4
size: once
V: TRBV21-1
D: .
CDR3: CASSKPGDIFLIQYF
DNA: TGTGCCAGCAGCAAGCCTGGGGACATCTTTCTGATTCAGTACTTC

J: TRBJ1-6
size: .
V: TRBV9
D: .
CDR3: CASSVGTANNSPLHF
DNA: TGTGCCAGCAGCGTAGGGACAGCCAATAATTCACCCCTCCACTTT

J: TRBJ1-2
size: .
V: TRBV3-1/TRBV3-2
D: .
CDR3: CASSQEGRGGYGYTF
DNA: TGTGCCAGCAGCCAAGAAGGAAGGGGCGGCTATGGCTACACCTTC

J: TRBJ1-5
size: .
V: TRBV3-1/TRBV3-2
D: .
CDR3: CASSQSGVGRGAGGPQHF
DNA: TGTGCCAGCAGCCAGTCCGGTGTTGGCAGGGGCGCCGGTGGGCCCCAGCATTTT

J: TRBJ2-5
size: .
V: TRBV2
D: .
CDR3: CASHQGSQETQYF
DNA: TGTGCCAGCCACCAGGGCAGCCAAGAGACCCAGTACTTC

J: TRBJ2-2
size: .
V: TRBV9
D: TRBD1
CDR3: CASSARTGADTGELFF
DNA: TGTGCCAGCAGCGCCCGGACAGGGGCGGACACCGGGGAGCTGTTTTTT

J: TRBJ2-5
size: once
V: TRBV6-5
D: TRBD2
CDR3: CASSYSRGSGQETQYF
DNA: TGTGCCAGCAGTTACTCGCGCGGGAGCGGCCAAGAGACCCAGTACTTC

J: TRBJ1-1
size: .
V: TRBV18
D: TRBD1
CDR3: CASSLQGDTEAFF
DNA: TGTGCCAGCTCCCTTCAGGGGGACACTGAAGCTTTCTTT